The 21 T cell receptor beta chains below all came from one sample that was sequenced in a study of cytomegalovirus exposure and HLA in healthy donors (dated by TCRdb to between 2016 and 2019). Library method: the immunoSEQ multiplex PCR assay. For the multiplex PCR, a mixture combining 60 forward primers for TCR Vbeta segments and 13 reverse primers for TCR Jbeta segments was used. This immuneACCESS table, as held by TCRdb, lists in-frame sequences with V and J called but not all clones. Of the missing ones, under half trace to an unresolved V gene in checked studies; the others have no known cause. The sample table contains fewer than 110,000 clones; only one count was recorded for 85% to 90% of them. About 3.9% of the sample comes from the top ten. The sample taken for sequencing was PBMCs. The receptors originated from a man aged 25-40 years in good health and CMV-seronegative.

This CDR3 reads CASSAPTSGRGWEQYF. The CDR3 DNA reads as TGTGCCAGCAGCGCACCAACTAGCGGGAGGGGATGGGAGCAGTACTTC. The chain uses TRBV2 and TRBJ2-7, with TRBD2 matching 13 bases. The CDR3 totals 16 residues. Per germline, CDR1 SNHLY and CDR2 FYNNEI. Trimming took 6 bases from V and 7 from J; bases not matched to a gene: 12.

The CDR3 spells CASSQADRVHQPQHF. For the CDR3, the DNA is TGTGCCAGCAGCCAAGCTGACAGGGTTCACCAGCCCCAGCATTTT. The chain is built from TRBV4-2 and TRBJ1-5; 7 positions match TRBD1. The CDR3 is 15 residues long. The trim removed 1 base at V and 7 bases at J, leaving 7 bases unmatched. Germline V gives CDR1 LGHNA, CDR2 YNFKEQ.

The V gene is TRBV30, the J gene TRBJ1-2; D gene ambiguous. The CDR3 loop spans 13 amino acids. Trimming took off 1 base at V and 2 bases at J, with 8 bases between the two ends. The V gene's germline CDR1 is GTSNPN and CDR2 SVGIG (reference sequence). The DNA of the CDR3 is TGTGCCTGGAGTGCACACCTGAACTATGGCTACACCTTC. This sequence encodes CAWSAHLNYGYTF.

The J gene is TRBJ2-7, the V gene TRBV30, with 7 bases fitting TRBD1. Per germline, CDR1 GTSNPN and CDR2 SVGIG (reference sequence). V dropped 6 bases and J dropped 3; count of bases not matched to a gene: 8. This CDR3 spans 13 amino acids. CDR3 protein: CACDLGQNYEQYF. CDR3 nucleotides: TGTGCCTGCGATTTGGGACAGAACTACGAGCAGTACTTC.

This sequence joins TRBV7-2 and TRBJ2-5; the match to TRBD2 covers 12 bases. The DNA matches TRBJ2-7 better at its end, which makes the J call doubtful. Looked up from germline, CDR1 is SGHTA and CDR2 is FQGNSA. The CDR3 contains 15 residues. The chain's CDR3 is CASSLTSGRSYEQYF. The CDR3 region has the DNA TGTGCCAGCAGCCTAACTAGCGGGAGGTCCTACGAGCAGTACTTC.

The genes are TRBV13 and TRBJ1-1, with TRBD1 as a possible D gene (5 bases). Trimming cost V 8 bases and J 4 bases, with 20 bases left between them. The CDR3 covers 15 residues. Germline lookup yields CDR1 PRHDT and CDR2 FYEKMQ (reference sequence). The CDR3 loop is CASFRTRVSGTEAFF. The CDR3 DNA is TGTGCCAGCTTTAGGACCAGGGTTAGCGGCACTGAAGCTTTCTTT.

This chain connects TRBV27 to TRBJ1-4, with TRBD1 as a possible D gene (5 bases). Germline assignment: CDR1 MNHEY and CDR2 SMNVEV (reference sequence). V was trimmed by 4 bases and J by 6 bases, leaving 12 bases between them. CDR3 size: 14 residues. The CDR3 coding sequence is TGTGCCAGCAGTTACTTCGGGGGAGATGAAAAACTGTTTTTT. Protein product: CASSYFGGDEKLFF.

The chain is built from TRBV10-2 and TRBJ1-5; 8 bases are a match to TRBD1. The CDR3 extends over 14 amino acids. J was trimmed by 6 bases and V by 6 bases; bases with no gene match: 7. Germline V lookup: CDR1 WSHSY, CDR2 SAAADI. As DNA, the CDR3 is TGCGCCAGCAGAAAGACAGGGGTAGGTCAGCCCCAGCATTTT. Protein product: CASRKTGVGQPQHF.

The rearrangement links TRBV7-8 to TRBJ1-5, with 7 bases aligning to TRBD1. The CDR3 runs to 15 residues. With V trimmed by 5 bases and J by 0 bases, 4 bases remained unmatched. In germline, CDR1 is SGHVS, CDR2 FQNEAQ. The CDR3 region has the DNA TGTGCCAGCAGCCTCGACAGGGTTAGCAATCAGCCCCAGCATTTT. Its protein is CASSLDRVSNQPQHF.

V usage is TRBV9 and J usage is TRBJ2-3, with D possibly TRBD1 on 5 matching bases. The CDR3 runs to 14 residues. CDR1 is SGDLS, CDR2 YYNGEE, per germline. With 4 bases removed from V and 2 bases from J, the gap between germline ends came to 11 bases. The CDR3 region has the DNA TGTGCCAGCAGCCCTACAGGCATCACAGATACGCAGTATTTT. It specifies CASSPTGITDTQYF.

This clone was seen a single time. This specimen includes other DNA sequences encoding the same CDR3. V and J are TRBV18 and TRBJ1-1; the D gene is possibly TRBD1 (6 bases). V was pared by 6 bases and J by 3 bases, with 11 bases between. Germline V lookup: CDR1 KGHSH, CDR2 LQKENI. This CDR3 has 13 residues. The DNA for the CDR3 is TGTGCCAGCTCCGTACAGGGATACACTGAAGCTTTCTTT. Translating it yields CASSVQGYTEAFF.

The rearrangement links TRBV18 to TRBJ1-1; 10 positions match TRBD1. V was clipped by 3 bases and J by 4 bases; unmatched bases: 5. Germline V gene data show CDR1 as KGHSH and CDR2 as LQKENI. The CDR3 has 15 residues. CDR3 amino acids: CASSPTGGSGTEAFF. CDR3 nucleotide sequence: TGTGCCAGCTCACCGACAGGGGGCTCCGGCACTGAAGCTTTCTTT.

The chain carries TRBV30 and TRBJ1-3; a weak D match, TRBD1 (5 bases). CDR1 is GTSNPN, CDR2 SVGIG, per germline (reference sequence). The germline V and J ends were trimmed by 3 bases and 2 bases, with 11 bases remaining between them. There are 14 residues in the CDR3. CDR3 residues: CAWSRGGAGNTIYF. DNA for the CDR3: TGTGCCTGGAGCCGGGGAGGGGCTGGAAACACCATATATTTT. The variable domain in full, completed from reference TRBV30 and TRBJ1-3, reads SQTIHQWPATLVQPVGSPLSLECTVEGTSNPNLYWYRQAAGRGLQLLFYSVGIGQISSEVPQNLSASRPQDRQFILSSKKLLLSDSGFYLCAWSRGGAGNTIYFGEGSWLTVV.

This clone was seen more than once but under ten times. The CDR3 loop reads CASSPGRHGTYEQYF. The CDR3 nucleotides are TGTGCCAGCAGCCCGGGGAGACACGGTACCTACGAGCAGTACTTC. This chain links TRBV5-5 with TRBJ2-7, with D possibly matching TRBD2 (5 bases). Per the germline V gene, CDR1 is SGHKS and CDR2 is YYEKEE (reference sequence). The CDR3 runs to 15 residues. V gave up 4 bases and J gave up 2 bases, with 16 bases separating them. The full variable domain, completed using reference TRBV5-5 and TRBJ2-7, is DAGVTQSPTHLIKTRGQQVTLRCSPISGHKSVSWYQQVLGQGPQFIFQYYEKEERGRGNFPDRFSARQFPNYSSELNVNALLLGDSALYLCASSPGRHGTYEQYFGPGTRLTVT.

The chain has TRBV6-1 and TRBJ2-5; perhaps TRBD2 as D (5 bases). This CDR3 spans 12 amino acids. Per germline, CDR1 MNHNS and CDR2 SASEGT. The V end was cut by 10 bases, the J end by 1 base, with 10 bases between. CDR3 region: CAIREFQETQYF. In DNA, the CDR3 is TGTGCCATCCGGGAATTCCAAGAGACCCAGTACTTC.

V is TRBV5-1 and J is TRBJ2-7, with 9 bases that match TRBD1. Germline assignment: CDR1 SGHRS and CDR2 YFSETQ. This CDR3 is built from 15 residues. Germline trimming cut 7 bases from V and 5 bases from J; bases unmatched to any gene: 13. DNA for the CDR3: TGCGCCAGCCGACGACGCGGGGACAGGGTTGACGAGCAGTACTTC. Amino acids: CASRRRGDRVDEQYF. The entire variable domain, with the rest obtained from reference TRBV5-1 and TRBJ2-7, is as follows: KAGVTQTPRYLIKTRGQQVTLSCSPISGHRSVSWYQQTPGQGLQFLFEYFSETQRNKGNFPGRFSGRQFSNSRSEMNVSTLELGDSALYLCASRRRGDRVDEQYFGPGTRLTVT.

The chain combines TRBV9 with TRBJ2-3; possibly TRBD2 for D (5 bases). The germline gives CDR1 SGDLS, CDR2 YYNGEE. V was cut by 4 bases and J by 0 bases, with 15 bases left in between. The CDR3 contains 16 residues. CDR3 nucleotide sequence: TGTGCCAGCAGCACCTTCGCGGGTAGAAGCACAGATACGCAGTATTTT. Its protein product is CASSTFAGRSTDTQYF.

The chain uses TRBV18 and TRBJ1-2; D might be TRBD1 (6 bases). Germline-derived CDR1 and CDR2 are KGHSH and LQKENI. With 0 bases removed from V and 6 bases from J, the gap between germline ends came to 20 bases. This CDR3 has 17 residues. The CDR3 region has the DNA TGTGCCAGCTCACCACCCGGACAGAGGACGGGTATTAATGGCTACACCTTC. Translated, it gives CASSPPGQRTGINGYTF. Using reference TRBV18 and TRBJ1-2 for the parts outside the CDR3, the full variable domain is NAGVMQNPRHLVRRRGQEARLRCSPMKGHSHVYWYRQLPEEGLKFMVYLQKENIIDESGMPKERFSAEFPKEGPSILRIQQVVRGDSAAYFCASSPPGQRTGINGYTFGSGTRLTVV.

This chain uses TRBV5-1 with TRBJ2-1, with D perhaps TRBD2 (5 bases). Germline CDR1 and CDR2: SGHRS and YFSETQ. The germline V and J ends were trimmed by 4 bases and 3 bases, with 11 bases remaining between them. CDR3 length: 14 residues. The chain's CDR3 is CASSPGLHYNEQFF. Here the CDR3 DNA reads TGCGCCAGCAGCCCCGGACTGCACTACAATGAGCAGTTCTTC.

The chain employs TRBV27 and TRBJ2-1; the match to TRBD2 covers 11 bases. CDR1 and CDR2 (germline): MNHEY, SMNVEV (reference sequence). CDR3 length equals 16 residues. V shed 5 bases and J 6 bases; nucleotides not matched to a gene: 9. The CDR3 sequence is CASSIVAGGLFNEQFF. In DNA, the CDR3 is TGTGCCAGCAGTATCGTAGCGGGAGGGCTTTTCAATGAGCAGTTCTTC.

CDR3 sequence (DNA): TGTGCCAGCAGCGCGGGACTAGCGGGAGTCGAGCAGTTCTTC. Translated, it gives CASSAGLAGVEQFF. The chain couples TRBV9 to TRBJ2-1; 14 bases line up with TRBD2. This CDR3 is 14 amino acids long. Germline CDR1 is SGDLS and CDR2 is YYNGEE. Trimming at V came to 3 bases and at J to 10 bases, leaving 3 bases not matched to a gene. Based on the CDR3 plus reference TRBV9 and TRBJ2-1, the full variable domain is DSGVTQTPKHLITATGQRVTLRCSPRSGDLSVYWYQQSLDQGLQFLIQYYNGEERAKGNILERFSAQQFPDLHSELNLSSLELGDSALYFCASSAGLAGVEQFFGPGTRLTVL.